The sequence of this T cell receptor (beta chain) was determined in a study of T cells after posttransplantation cyclophosphamide. Whole-study findings and limits: Donor-recipient repertoire similarity was low at 1-2 months, rising over year one. Recipient CMV seropositivity and CMV reactivation strongly tracked TRB clonality. Blood and skin or GI T cell repertoires showed limited TRB overlap.

Details on this clone: As yet, its antigen is unknown.

Germline loops: CDR1 SGHKS, CDR2 YYEKEE (reference sequence). After removal of 2 bases from V and 4 bases from J, the junction contained 3 bases not matched to a gene. The length of the CDR3 is 14 residues. The protocol was immunoSEQ multiplex PCR, while the TCRdb copy is restricted to in-frame clones and leaves out a portion. Of 15,000 or so clones in the sample, around 91% were seen once. Cyclophosphamide on days +3 and +4 followed busulfan-fludarabine conditioning and a marrow graft. This TCR was recovered from a male patient between 60 and 69 years old who received an allogeneic stem cell transplant from a related donor and was CMV-positive. The graft donor may have contributed some T cells. The J gene is TRBJ2-5, the V gene TRBV5-5; TRBD1 matches 9 bases. The input for sequencing was CD4+ T cells sorted from blood, taken after allogeneic stem cell transplant with posttransplant cyclophosphamide. CDR3 DNA sequence: TGTGCCAGCAGCTTTCCGGGACAGGGAGAGACCCAGTACTTC. Amino acid sequence: CASSFPGQGETQYF.